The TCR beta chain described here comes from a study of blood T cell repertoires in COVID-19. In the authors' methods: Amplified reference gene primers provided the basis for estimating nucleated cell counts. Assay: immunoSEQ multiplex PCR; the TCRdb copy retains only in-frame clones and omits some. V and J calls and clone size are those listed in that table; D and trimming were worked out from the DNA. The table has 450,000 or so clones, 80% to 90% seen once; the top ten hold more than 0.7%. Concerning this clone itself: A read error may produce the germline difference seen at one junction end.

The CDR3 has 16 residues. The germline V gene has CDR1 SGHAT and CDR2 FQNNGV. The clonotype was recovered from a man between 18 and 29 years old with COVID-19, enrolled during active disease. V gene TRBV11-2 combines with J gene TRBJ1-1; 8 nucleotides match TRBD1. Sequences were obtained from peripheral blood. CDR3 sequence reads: CASTLSPDRANTEAFF. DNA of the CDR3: TGTGCCAGCACCTTATCACCGGACAGGGCGAACACTGAAGCTTTCTTT. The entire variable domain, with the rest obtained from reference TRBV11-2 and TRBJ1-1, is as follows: EAGVAQSPRYKIIEKRQSVAFWCNPISGHATLYWYQQILGQGPKLLIQFQNNGVVDDSQLPKDRFSAERLKGVDSTLKIQPAKLEDSAVYLCASTLSPDRANTEAFFGQGTRLTVV.